The 23 T cell receptor beta chains presented below share a single source sample, sequenced in a study of breast tumors, draining lymph nodes, adjacent tissues (dated by TCRdb to the mid-2010s). Libraries were constructed by multiplex PCR. TCRdb shows the sequencer as Illumina HiSeq 2000. Through fastp at Q25 and MiXCR, TCRdb rebuilt clones from the public reads, retaining in-frame beta chains. Each CDR3 protein appears once, grouped with its most common genes and DNA. Present in this sample are 50,000 to 55,000 distinct CDR3 sequences, less than 55% of which were seen just once. Under 12% of the sample rests with the top ten. The sample comprised breast tumor tissue. These receptors came from a female donor with breast cancer. Some clones in this sample may be carry-over from other donors' samples.

V is TRBV29-1 and J is TRBJ2-3; D is unclear. V lost 3 bases, J lost 0 bases, and 13 bases lay in between. Germline V lookup: CDR1 SQVTM, CDR2 ANQGSEA. This CDR3 has 15 amino acids. The DNA for the CDR3 is TGCAGCGTTGAGCCGGTATTAGCTAGCACAGATACGCAGTATTTT. Protein sequence: CSVEPVLASTDTQYF.

Many counts were recorded for this clonotype. The chain recombines TRBV20-1 with TRBJ2-3; D is perhaps TRBD2 (5 bases). This CDR3 is built from 13 residues. CDR1 is DFQATT, CDR2 SNEGSKA, per germline (reference sequence). V lost 3 bases, J lost 2 bases, and 9 bases lay in between. The CDR3 is CSASSRVTDTQYF. CDR3 DNA: TGCAGTGCTAGTTCGAGGGTCACAGATACGCAGTATTTT.

In its sample, this clonotype was seen many times. The chain links TRBV15 to TRBJ2-7; 16 nucleotides line up with TRBD2. Unmatched junction bases numbered 8, after V lost 3 bases and J lost 0 bases. Germline V CDR1 and CDR2: LNHNV, YYDKDF (reference sequence). The CDR3 has 19 residues. Here the CDR3 reads CATSSSPGLAGGLSYEQYF. DNA for the CDR3: TGTGCCACCAGCAGCTCCCCGGGACTAGCGGGAGGGCTCTCCTACGAGCAGTACTTC.

Concerning this clonotype itself: The junction differs from germline at one of its ends, possibly a read error. The chain recombines TRBV6-1 with TRBJ2-7, with 10 bases lining up with TRBD2. The CDR3 spans 15 residues. From germline, CDR1 is MNHNS and CDR2 SASEGT. CDR3 sequence (DNA): TGTGCCAGCGCCCCCGGGACTAGCGAGACCTACGGGCAGTACTTC. Translated, it gives CASAPGTSETYGQYF.

By its share, this clonotype is medium-sized. V and J are TRBV20-1 and TRBJ1-2; unclear D gene. Germline CDR1 DFQATT, CDR2 SNEGSKA (reference sequence). Trimming cost V 3 bases and J 0 bases, with 2 bases left between them. The CDR3 spans 11 residues. The chain's CDR3 is CSASPNYGYTF. Written as DNA, the CDR3 is TGCAGTGCTAGCCCTAACTATGGCTACACCTTC.

This clonotype occurred many times. The rearrangement joins TRBV20-1 to TRBJ2-7, with 9 bases that match TRBD2. Germline-derived CDR1 and CDR2 are DFQATT and SNEGSKA (reference sequence). V gave up 7 bases and J gave up 0 bases; unmatched junction bases: 10. This CDR3 contains 15 residues. The CDR3 coding sequence is TGCAGTGTCCCGGGGTCTAGCGGGGACTCCTACGAGCAGTACTTC. It yields the protein CSVPGSSGDSYEQYF.

This clonotype showed up just once. V usage is TRBV29-1 and J usage is TRBJ2-5; D tentatively fits TRBD1 or TRBD2 (6 bases each). Trimming took off 4 bases at V and 0 bases at J, with 18 bases between the two ends. This CDR3 is built from 16 residues. Germline V gene sequence: CDR1 SQVTM, CDR2 ANQGSEA. CDR3 in amino acids: CSVAGLGGRDQETQYF. Written as DNA, the CDR3 is TGCAGCGTTGCGGGGCTCGGGGGCCGTGACCAAGAGACCCAGTACTTC.

This rearrangement joins TRBV10-2 to TRBJ1-5; D is perhaps TRBD1 (6 bases). V lost 5 bases, J lost 7 bases, and 15 bases lay in between. The CDR3 loop spans 14 amino acids. The V gene's germline CDR1 is WSHSY and CDR2 SAAADI. The CDR3 sequence is CASSLGAEEQPQHF. The CDR3 DNA sequence: TGCGCCAGCAGTTTGGGGGCTGAGGAGCAGCCCCAGCATTTT.

The chain combines TRBV30 with TRBJ2-5; 13 bases agree with TRBD2. Per the germline V gene, CDR1 is GTSNPN and CDR2 is SVGIG (reference sequence). The CDR3 contains 21 residues. V was clipped by 3 bases and J by 2 bases; unmatched bases: 21. CDR3 coding DNA: TGTGCCTGGAGCGCAAAGGCCGGGACTAGCGGGACCCGAGGGGGGCAAGAGACCCAGTACTTC. Protein sequence: CAWSAKAGTSGTRGGQETQYF.

With respect to this clonotype: At one boundary the junction diverges from the germline segment, which might be a read error. This chain uses TRBV5-1 with TRBJ1-2, with no clear D. The CDR3 has 14 residues. The germline gives CDR1 SGHRS, CDR2 YFSETQ. CDR3 protein: CTSSLAVDLSGYTF. CDR3 nucleotides: TGCACCAGCAGCTTGGCCGTGGACCTCTCCGGCTACACCTTC. Full variable domain (remainder filled in from reference TRBV5-1 and TRBJ1-2): KAGVTQTPRYLIKTRGQQVTLSCSPISGHRSVSWYQQTPGQGLQFLFEYFSETQRNKGNFPGRFSGRQFSNSRSEMNVSTLELGDSALYLCTSSLAVDLSGYTFGSGTRLTVV.

In this sample, this clonotype turned up many times. CDR3 residues: CASSVAGGPNEQFF. The CDR3 coding sequence is TGTGCCAGCAGCGTAGCGGGAGGGCCAAATGAGCAGTTCTTC. V is TRBV9 and J is TRBJ2-1, with 8 positions matching TRBD2. The CDR3 sequence is 14 residues long. Germline V gene lookup returns CDR1 SGDLS and CDR2 YYNGEE. Unmatched junction bases numbered 3, after V lost 0 bases and J lost 7 bases.

This clonotype was seen many times. This clone may be a read error of a much larger clone one base away. The gene calls are TRBV10-2 and TRBJ2-1, with 7 bases lining up with TRBD1. The CDR3 length is 15 residues. Germline V gene lookup returns CDR1 WSHSY and CDR2 SAAADI. V trimming: 4 bases; J trimming: 10 bases; junction bases outside the gene matches: 13. CDR3 nucleotide sequence: TGCGCCAGCAGTGGGTCCTCCTTCCCAGGGGGAGAGCAGTTCTTC. It specifies CASSGSSFPGGEQFF.

This clonotype occurred many times. This CDR3 is missing its conserved last phenylalanine or tryptophan, likely due to a read error. This rearrangement joins TRBV10-3 to TRBJ2-7; TRBD2 aligns across 9 bases. After removal of 3 bases from V and 0 bases from J, the junction contained 12 bases not matched to a gene. In germline, CDR1 is ENHRY, CDR2 SYGVKD. This CDR3 comprises 18 residues. The CDR3 reads CAISEVGGAGGPSYEQYL. CDR3 in DNA: TGTGCCATCAGTGAAGTCGGGGGGGCGGGAGGGCCCTCCTACGAGCAGTACCTC.

This clonotype came up many times. The chain employs TRBV6-1 and TRBJ1-2; D gene unclear. Germline V CDR1 and CDR2: MNHNS, SASEGT. The V end was cut by 3 bases, the J end by 6 bases, with 11 bases between. This CDR3 is 13 amino acids long. CDR3 nucleotides: TGTGCCAGCAGTGAGTTTGCCAGTGATGGCTACACCTTC. It encodes CASSEFASDGYTF.

The DNA of the CDR3 is TGTGCCAGCAGCGTAGTACATCCCCACGAGCAGTACTTC. Its protein product is CASSVVHPHEQYF. This chain connects TRBV9 to TRBJ2-7; D not certain. This CDR3 contains 13 residues. V lost 0 bases and J 5 bases, leaving 9 bases between the germline ends. Per germline, CDR1 SGDLS and CDR2 YYNGEE.

This clonotype was counted ten times or more. CDR3 protein: CASSVSDRTNYGYTF. CDR3 in DNA: TGTGCCAGCAGCGTATCGGACAGAACGAACTATGGCTACACCTTC. The chain employs TRBV9 and TRBJ1-2; the D gene is possibly TRBD1 (6 bases). V gave up 1 base and J gave up 2 bases, with 12 bases separating them. CDR1 is SGDLS, CDR2 YYNGEE, per germline. This CDR3 has 15 amino acids.

This clonotype has ten or more counts. The rearrangement joins TRBV12-3 or TRBV12-4 to TRBJ1-6, with 9 bases identical to TRBD1. The ends lost 5 bases at V and 10 bases at J; junction bases unmatched: 9. The CDR3 has 15 amino acids. The CDR3 nucleotides are TGTGCCAGCAGTGCGGGACAGGGCAGAGAATCACCCCTCCACTTT. This gives the protein CASSAGQGRESPLHF.

The chain uses TRBV7-8 and TRBJ2-7; 9 positions agree with TRBD2. The DNA end favors TRBJ2-1, so the J call may be wrong. Looked up from germline, CDR1 is SGHVS and CDR2 is FQNEAQ. The CDR3 runs 15 residues. Here the CDR3 DNA reads TGTGCCAGCAGCCATACTAGCGGGCAAGGGAATGAGCAGTTCTTC. As protein: CASSHTSGQGNEQFF.

The chain is built from TRBV5-1 and TRBJ2-3; D may correspond to TRBD1 or TRBD2 (6 bases each). Germline CDR1 reads SGHRS; CDR2 reads YFSETQ. This CDR3 comprises 15 residues. The germline V and J ends were trimmed by 0 bases and 6 bases, with 14 bases remaining between them. The CDR3 protein is CASSLGGARGDTQYF. In DNA, the CDR3 is TGCGCCAGCAGCTTGGGGGGGGCCAGAGGGGATACGCAGTATTTT. The full variable domain, completed using reference TRBV5-1 and TRBJ2-3, is KAGVTQTPRYLIKTRGQQVTLSCSPISGHRSVSWYQQTPGQGLQFLFEYFSETQRNKGNFPGRFSGRQFSNSRSEMNVSTLELGDSALYLCASSLGGARGDTQYFGPGTRLTVL.

V gene TRBV10-3 combines with J gene TRBJ2-3; D unresolved. V dropped 10 bases and J dropped 2 bases, with 19 bases sitting between them. This CDR3 spans 15 amino acids. The V gene's germline CDR1 is ENHRY and CDR2 SYGVKD. The CDR3 is CATTLNVYDTDTQYF. In DNA, the CDR3 is TGTGCCACCACGTTGAATGTCTACGACACAGATACGCAGTATTTT.

This clonotype appeared a single time. The chain is built from TRBV20-1 and TRBJ2-3, with D perhaps TRBD2 (6 bases). Germline V gene lookup returns CDR1 DFQATT and CDR2 SNEGSKA (reference sequence). The V gene lost 8 bases and the J gene lost 6 bases, with 21 bases spanning the gap. The CDR3 runs 14 residues. The CDR3 nucleotides are TGCAGTTCCTACCCCGGGAGTCTTCAGGATACGCAGTATTTT. Translating it yields CSSYPGSLQDTQYF.

This clonotype was counted ten times or more. This chain connects TRBV20-1 to TRBJ2-1; D remains unclear. This CDR3 is 12 amino acids long. Between the trimmed V and J ends, which lost 1 base and 9 bases, there was a span of 10 bases. Germline lookup yields CDR1 DFQATT and CDR2 SNEGSKA (reference sequence). The CDR3 bases are TGCAGTGCTAGAGGTTCCTATGGTGAGCAGTTCTTC. Its protein product is CSARGSYGEQFF.

This clonotype was counted a few times. A much bigger clone sits one base away, suggesting this may be a read error. This chain joins TRBV11-1 and TRBJ2-1; tentatively, D is TRBD2 (5 bases). CDR1 SGHAT and CDR2 FQDESV come from the germline V gene (reference sequence). The CDR3 consists of 13 residues. Trimming removed 4 bases from V and 13 bases from J, with 17 bases in between. The CDR3: CASSSHFSASQFF. The CDR3 DNA reads as TGTGCCAGCAGCTCCCATTTTAGCGCGAGCCAGTTCTTC.